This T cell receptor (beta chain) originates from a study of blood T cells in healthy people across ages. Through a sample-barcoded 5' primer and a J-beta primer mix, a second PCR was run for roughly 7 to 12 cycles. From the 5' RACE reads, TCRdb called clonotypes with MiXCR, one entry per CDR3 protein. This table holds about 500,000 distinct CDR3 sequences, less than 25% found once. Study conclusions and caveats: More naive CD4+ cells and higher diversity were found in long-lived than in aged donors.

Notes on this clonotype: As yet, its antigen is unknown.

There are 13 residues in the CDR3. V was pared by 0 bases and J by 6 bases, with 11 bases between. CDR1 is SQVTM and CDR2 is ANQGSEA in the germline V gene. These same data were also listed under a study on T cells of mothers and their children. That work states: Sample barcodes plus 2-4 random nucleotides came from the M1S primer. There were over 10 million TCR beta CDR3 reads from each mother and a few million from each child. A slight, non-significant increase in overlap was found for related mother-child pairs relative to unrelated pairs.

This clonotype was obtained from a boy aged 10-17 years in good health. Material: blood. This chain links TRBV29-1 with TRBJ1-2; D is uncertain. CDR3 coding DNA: TGCAGCGTTGAAGATCCGGGGTCGGATGGCTACACCTTC. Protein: CSVEDPGSDGYTF.